Below are 5 T cell receptor beta chains sequenced from a single sample in a study of patients and donors after allogeneic stem cell transplantation. TCRdb re-called the RT-PCR reads with MiXCR, one entry per CDR3 protein. The data show 410,000 or so distinct CDR3 sequences, with approximately 16% seen just once and around 7.2% held by the top ten. What was sequenced was blood, either unsorted or a sorted T cell fraction (not recorded which). The origin of the receptors is a human donor who was either an allogeneic HSCT recipient or a stem cell or donor lymphocyte infusion donor (not recorded which). It is not recorded whose cells these are; they may come from a transplant donor.

The chain uses TRBV9 and TRBJ2-1; 7 nucleotides align to TRBD2. The J segment lost 2 bases and the V segment lost 0 bases, leaving 2 bases of the junction unmatched. The CDR3 extends over 15 amino acids. In germline, CDR1 is SGDLS, CDR2 YYNGEE. This CDR3 is CASSVGTRPYNEQFF. CDR3 nucleotide sequence: TGTGCCAGCAGCGTAGGGACTAGGCCCTACAATGAGCAGTTCTTC.

Here the CDR3 DNA reads TGTGCCAGCAGCCTTGGGGGGGTGAGTAATTCACCCCTCCACTTT. As protein: CASSLGGVSNSPLHF. The genes are TRBV7-9 and TRBJ1-6; perhaps TRBD1 as D (5 bases). Germline values: CDR1 SEHNR, CDR2 FQNEAQ (reference sequence). The CDR3 covers 15 residues. The V and J ends lost 5 bases and 6 bases respectively, with 14 bases between them.

This clonotype was counted a single time. The rearrangement uses TRBV4-2 and TRBJ2-3, with D uncertain. The CDR3 spans 16 residues. V shed 3 bases and J shed 3 bases, with 16 bases lying between them. Germline values: CDR1 LGHNA, CDR2 YNFKEQ. CDR3 coding DNA: TGTGCCAGCAGCCAGCTCGCCCCCCCTGGGACAGATACGCAGTATTTT. Protein: CASSQLAPPGTDTQYF.

The rearrangement joins TRBV5-1 to TRBJ2-7; 10 bases match TRBD2. From germline, CDR1 is SGHRS and CDR2 YFSETQ. CDR3 length: 18 amino acids. After removal of 2 bases from V and 3 bases from J, the junction contained 14 bases not matched to a gene. The DNA for the CDR3 is TGCGCCAGCAGCTTTACTTTAGCGGGAGGACACCTTTTCTACGAGCAGTACTTC. The encoded protein is CASSFTLAGGHLFYEQYF.

This clonotype was recorded a few times. The chain employs TRBV9 and TRBJ2-5; D uncertain. Germline-derived CDR1 and CDR2 are SGDLS and YYNGEE. This CDR3 contains 14 residues. V lost 0 bases to trimming and J lost 5 bases, with 11 bases between them. CDR3 sequence: CASSVEGFGETQYF. CDR3 nucleotides: TGTGCCAGCAGCGTAGAAGGCTTTGGGGAGACCCAGTACTTC.